Listed here are 18 T cell receptor beta chains from one sample, sequenced in a study of T-cell memory formation after mild COVID-19. One entry per CDR3 protein, called by TCRdb with MiXCR from the 5' RACE reads. The data show 150,000 to 200,000 distinct CDR3 sequences, roughly 10% seen once. The sequenced sample was PBMCs or a T cell subset sorted from them (not recorded which). These receptors were taken from a man aged 18 to 30 who had mild COVID-19 (a few samples of this study predate the infection). Cell type and time point are not known.

In its sample, this clonotype was seen many times. The chain recombines TRBV20-1 with TRBJ2-2; 10 bases match TRBD2. V trimming: 5 bases; J trimming: 7 bases; junction bases outside the gene matches: 7. CDR1 is DFQATT and CDR2 is SNEGSKA in the germline V gene (reference sequence). This CDR3 has 14 amino acids. In DNA form, the CDR3 reads TGCAGTGCTTCTAGCGGGGGAAGGGGCGGGGAGCTGTTTTTT. It translates to CSASSGGRGGELFF.

This clonotype occurred many times. The chain combines TRBV7-2 with TRBJ1-3; D is unresolved. Trimming took 5 bases from V and 2 from J, leaving 16 bases between them. The CDR3 runs to 16 residues. Germline lookup yields CDR1 SGHTA and CDR2 FQGNSA. CDR3 region: CASSPYAPVAGNTIYF. Here the CDR3 DNA reads TGTGCCAGCAGCCCGTACGCCCCGGTTGCTGGAAACACCATATATTTT.

The chain has TRBV3-1 and TRBJ1-1; D is perhaps TRBD1 (5 bases). The CDR3 contains 14 residues. V dropped 0 bases and J dropped 1 base, with 6 bases sitting between them. Germline V lookup: CDR1 LGHDT, CDR2 YNNKEL (reference sequence). CDR3: CASSQEGTNTEAFF. The CDR3 DNA reads as TGTGCCAGCAGCCAAGAAGGGACGAACACTGAAGCTTTCTTT.

This clonotype was seen at least ten times. The chain combines TRBV5-1 with TRBJ1-1, with a weak D call TRBD1 (5 bases). With 6 bases removed from V and 1 base from J, the gap between germline ends came to 10 bases. This CDR3 spans 13 amino acids. Germline assignment: CDR1 SGHRS and CDR2 YFSETQ. In nucleotides, the CDR3 is TGCGCCAGCAACAACGGGGGGAACACTGAAGCTTTCTTT. Protein sequence: CASNNGGNTEAFF. The whole variable domain, remainder taken from reference TRBV5-1 and TRBJ1-1, is KAGVTQTPRYLIKTRGQQVTLSCSPISGHRSVSWYQQTPGQGLQFLFEYFSETQRNKGNFPGRFSGRQFSNSRSEMNVSTLELGDSALYLCASNNGGNTEAFFGQGTRLTVV.

The rearrangement joins TRBV5-1 to TRBJ2-3; D gene unclear. The V end was cut by 2 bases, the J end by 0 bases, with 10 bases between. Germline CDR1 SGHRS, CDR2 YFSETQ. The CDR3 extends over 15 amino acids. The CDR3 reads CASSFQSASTDTQYF. The CDR3, as DNA: TGCGCCAGCAGCTTTCAGTCGGCTAGCACAGATACGCAGTATTTT. The complete variable domain, with remaining parts taken from reference TRBV5-1 and TRBJ2-3, reads KAGVTQTPRYLIKTRGQQVTLSCSPISGHRSVSWYQQTPGQGLQFLFEYFSETQRNKGNFPGRFSGRQFSNSRSEMNVSTLELGDSALYLCASSFQSASTDTQYFGPGTRLTVL.

A few counts support this clonotype. CDR3 protein: CATRSGVDKNIQYF. DNA of the CDR3: TGTGCCACCAGATCGGGAGTTGACAAAAACATTCAGTACTTC. The rearrangement uses TRBV19 and TRBJ2-4; TRBD2 might be the D (6 bases). V gave up 10 bases and J gave up 3 bases, with 16 bases separating them. Germline CDR1 LNHDA, CDR2 SQIVND (reference sequence). The CDR3 contains 14 residues.

The rearrangement links TRBV5-1 to TRBJ1-4; TRBD1 agrees at 7 bases. V shed 3 bases, J shed 7 bases, and the junction held 9 bases outside the gene matches. The CDR3 loop spans 15 amino acids. The germline V gene has CDR1 SGHRS and CDR2 YFSETQ. CDR3 coding DNA: TGCGCCAGCAGCTCGACAGGGAGTTTAGGTGAAAAACTGTTTTTT. Translated, it gives CASSSTGSLGEKLFF.

This clonotype showed up just a few times. The CDR3 sequence is CSARDTGGNEKLFF. The CDR3 nucleotides read TGCAGTGCTAGAGATACAGGGGGCAATGAAAAACTGTTTTTT. V is TRBV20-1 and J is TRBJ1-4; 9 nucleotides align to TRBD1. V dropped 0 bases and J dropped 5; count of bases not matched to a gene: 1. Germline assignment: CDR1 DFQATT and CDR2 SNEGSKA (reference sequence). CDR3 length: 14 residues.

This clonotype was seen a few times. The chain is built from TRBV7-6 and TRBJ2-5; D might be TRBD1 (5 bases). The germline gives CDR1 SGHVS, CDR2 FNYEAQ. The CDR3 runs 15 residues. V lost 1 base, J lost 1 base, and 10 bases lay in between. CDR3 sequence (DNA): TGTGCCAGCAGCTTAGGATTCCAGGGCCAAGAGACCCAGTACTTC. This encodes CASSLGFQGQETQYF.

The table lists this clonotype with a few counts. This chain uses TRBV24-1 with TRBJ2-1; 15 bases are shared with TRBD2. The CDR3 consists of 18 residues. From germline, CDR1 is KGHDR and CDR2 SFDVKD. V lost 2 bases to trimming and J lost 5 bases; unmatched junction nucleotides: 6. DNA of the CDR3: TGTGCCACCAGTGATTCGGGACTAGCGGGGGGATCGAACAATGAGCAGTTCTTC. It translates to CATSDSGLAGGSNNEQFF.

This clonotype was detected a few times. V is TRBV5-1 and J is TRBJ1-2; TRBD1 is a possible D gene (5 bases). Germline CDR1 SGHRS, CDR2 YFSETQ. CDR3 length: 15 residues. Trimming stripped 0 bases from V and 6 bases from J, with 15 bases between. CDR3 sequence reads: CASSLERRQGDGYTF. The CDR3 nucleotides read TGCGCCAGCAGCTTGGAGAGGCGGCAGGGCGATGGCTACACCTTC.

This clonotype was detected a few times. V is TRBV9 and J is TRBJ2-3, with D perhaps matching TRBD1 (6 bases). The CDR3 contains 14 residues. V was shortened by 0 bases and J by 5 bases, with 10 bases between the two germline ends. CDR1 is SGDLS and CDR2 is YYNGEE in the germline V gene. The CDR3 DNA follows: TGTGCCAGCAGCGTAGAACAGGGAGAAGATACGCAGTATTTT. Its protein product is CASSVEQGEDTQYF. Filled out from reference TRBV9 and TRBJ2-3, the complete variable domain reads DSGVTQTPKHLITATGQRVTLRCSPRSGDLSVYWYQQSLDQGLQFLIQYYNGEERAKGNILERFSAQQFPDLHSELNLSSLELGDSALYFCASSVEQGEDTQYFGPGTRLTVL.

This clonotype was seen ten or more times. The chain uses TRBV6-2 or TRBV6-3 and TRBJ1-5; D gene unclear. Germline V gene lookup returns CDR1 MNHEY and CDR2 SVGEGT. The CDR3 runs 15 residues. V lost 0 bases and J lost 7, with 13 bases in between. Written as DNA, the CDR3 is TGTGCCAGCAGTTACTCGGGAAACACCGGGCAGCCCCAGCATTTT. Protein product: CASSYSGNTGQPQHF.

The V and J genes are TRBV25-1 and TRBJ1-4; 8 bases fit TRBD1. The CDR3 totals 13 residues. V lost 8 bases, J lost 8 bases, and 7 bases stayed unmatched. CDR1 is MGHDK and CDR2 is SYGVNS in the germline V gene. The CDR3 loop is CASRTGRREKLFF. As DNA, the CDR3 is TGTGCCAGCCGGACAGGGAGGAGGGAAAAACTGTTTTTT.

V is TRBV6-5 and J is TRBJ2-2, with D possibly being TRBD1 (6 bases). Germline-derived CDR1 and CDR2 are MNHEY and SVGAGI. V was cut by 0 bases and J by 5 bases, with 13 bases left in between. The CDR3 is made up of 16 amino acids. CDR3 in DNA: TGTGCCAGCAGTTACTCGGGTCAGGGGAATACCGGGGAGCTGTTTTTT. Its protein is CASSYSGQGNTGELFF.

This chain uses TRBV20-1 with TRBJ1-1; D is perhaps TRBD1 (5 bases). The CDR3 spans 13 residues. Germline CDR1 is DFQATT and CDR2 is SNEGSKA (reference sequence). V lost 6 bases to trimming and J lost 1 base, with 12 bases between them. CDR3 sequence (DNA): TGCAGTGCCTCAAAGGACACGAACACTGAAGCTTTCTTT. Translation: CSASKDTNTEAFF.

The chain carries TRBV12-3 or TRBV12-4 and TRBJ1-2, with D unclear. This CDR3 has 17 residues. Trimming took off 7 bases at V and 3 bases at J, with 24 bases between the two ends. This CDR3 reads CASTSGQNFPAYYGYTF. Here the CDR3 DNA reads TGTGCCAGCACCTCGGGCCAGAACTTCCCAGCCTACTATGGCTACACCTTC.

This clonotype was found many times. This chain uses TRBV4-1 with TRBJ2-7, with 7 bases fitting TRBD2. With V trimmed by 4 bases and J by 4 bases, 13 bases remained unmatched. Germline V gives CDR1 MGHRA, CDR2 YSYEKL. This CDR3 is built from 16 residues. The CDR3 coding sequence is TGCGCCAGCAGCCCTGGTATGGCTAGCGGAAGTTACGAGCAGTACGTC. Its protein product is CASSPGMASGSYEQYV.